This entry is about one T cell receptor (beta chain). What it recognizes is unknown. The source of the sample is a study of T-cell reconstitution after alpha-beta-depleted transplantation in children. Unique molecular identifiers were built into the TCRbeta library. TCRdb re-derived calls from the PCR reads in MiXCR, one entry per CDR3 protein. The table records about 500,000 distinct CDR3 sequences, approximately 10% of them present only once. The ends were cut back, 4 bases at V and 10 bases at J, with 17 bases in the middle. This CDR3 comprises 13 residues. Per the germline V gene, CDR1 is SGHRS and CDR2 is YFSETQ. Whole-study results and caveats: It was newly produced T cells that mostly accounted for T-cell counts and diversity one year after transplant. The study reportedly traced alpha-beta T cells about two months after transplant to several hundred expanded graft clones.

The clonotype comes from a female patient between 2 and 15 years old who had a stem cell transplant for aplastic anemia, so the T cells may come from the graft donor. The sequences come from PBMCs, mostly from graft donor cells, collected 180 days after TCRalphabeta/CD19-depleted stem cell transplant. The V and J genes are TRBV5-1 and TRBJ1-2, with a weak D call TRBD1 (6 bases). CDR3 protein: CASSPTYGQTYTF. CDR3 sequence (DNA): TGCGCCAGCAGCCCTACCTATGGACAGACCTACACCTTC.